These 15 T cell receptor beta chains were all obtained from the same sample, sequenced in a study of Graves' ophthalmopathy and Graves' hyperthyroidism. Transcripts of RNA were the source for amplifying TCR beta CDR3 regions. RT-PCR in the first round used HTBI primers; a second-round multiplex PCR followed. TCRdb recomputed calls from the multiplex PCR reads with MiXCR, one row per CDR3 protein. The sample comprises some 750,000 distinct CDR3 sequences, 40% of which are singletons, and 44% rests with the top ten. The sample taken for sequencing was peripheral blood. The receptors were gathered from an adult man with Graves' ophthalmopathy.

The J gene is TRBJ2-6, the V gene TRBV20-1; 10 bases are shared with TRBD2. The CDR3 is 18 amino acids. The germline V gene has CDR1 DFQATT and CDR2 SNEGSKA (reference sequence). The ends lost 0 bases at V and 0 bases at J; junction bases unmatched: 5. CDR3 amino acids: CSARDWTSGSSGANVLTF. As DNA, the CDR3 is TGCAGTGCTAGAGATTGGACTAGCGGTAGCTCTGGGGCCAACGTCCTGACTTTC.

A few counts support this clonotype. The V gene is TRBV7-2, the J gene TRBJ1-3; 7 bases are a match to TRBD1. The CDR3 spans 15 residues. CDR1 and CDR2 from the germline V gene are SGHTA and FQGNSA. J gave up 0 bases and V 5 bases, and 4 bases lay outside the gene matches. The DNA of the CDR3 is TGTGCCAGCAGCATGACAGGGTTCTCTGGAAACACCATATATTTT. Translation gives CASSMTGFSGNTIYF.

The V gene is TRBV5-8, the J gene TRBJ2-2, with 8 bases that match TRBD2. The germline V gene encodes CDR1 SGHTS and CDR2 YDEGEE. This CDR3 is built from 20 residues. V gave up 4 bases and J gave up 1 base; unmatched junction bases: 18. CDR3 region: CASSQDVTAGDAWNTGELFF. The CDR3 nucleotides read TGTGCCAGCAGCCAAGATGTTACAGCGGGAGACGCCTGGAACACCGGGGAGCTGTTTTTT.

This rearrangement joins TRBV7-2 to TRBJ1-4; unclear D gene. The CDR3 is 15 amino acids. Deletions cut 2 bases from V and 4 bases from J, with 11 bases between. In germline, CDR1 is SGHTA, CDR2 FQGNSA. In DNA, the CDR3 is TGTGCCAGCAGCTTAACTTTGCCCCATAATGAAAAACTGTTTTTT. Amino acid sequence: CASSLTLPHNEKLFF.

This clonotype was observed a handful of times. The chain carries TRBV7-9 and TRBJ2-7, with 12 bases aligning to TRBD1. After removal of 3 bases from V and 3 bases from J, the junction contained 6 bases not matched to a gene. This CDR3 contains 16 residues. From germline, CDR1 is SEHNR and CDR2 FQNEAQ (reference sequence). The DNA of the CDR3 is TGTGCCAGCAGCTTTGATGGGACAGGGGGCATCTACGAGCAGTACTTC. It translates to CASSFDGTGGIYEQYF.

The genes are TRBV2 and TRBJ1-6, with D unresolved. The CDR3 has 14 amino acids. Trimming pared 6 bases from V and 7 bases from J, leaving 13 bases between. CDR1 and CDR2 from the germline V gene are SNHLY and FYNNEI. In DNA, the CDR3 is TGTGCCAGCAGCTTAGAGTCCAGGAATTCACCCCTCCACTTT. This codes for CASSLESRNSPLHF.

This clonotype was seen repeatedly, ten times or more. V is TRBV5-8 and J is TRBJ1-1; D is possibly TRBD1 (5 bases). Germline V gives CDR1 SGHTS, CDR2 YDEGEE. The germline V and J ends were trimmed by 4 bases and 0 bases, with 10 bases remaining between them. The CDR3 length is 14 residues. The DNA for the CDR3 is TGTGCCAGCAGCGTGGACATGATGAACACTGAAGCTTTCTTT. Protein sequence: CASSVDMMNTEAFF.

The chain joins TRBV2 to TRBJ1-2, with a possible D match to TRBD1 (5 bases). Trimming stripped 0 bases from V and 1 base from J, with 9 bases between. Germline CDR1 SNHLY, CDR2 FYNNEI. This CDR3 region has 15 residues. For the CDR3, the DNA is TGTGCCAGCAGTGAAGCGGGGGGGGATAACTATGGCTACACCTTC. As protein: CASSEAGGDNYGYTF. The full variable domain, rest sourced from reference TRBV2 and TRBJ1-2, is EPEVTQTPSHQVTQMGQEVILRCVPISNHLYFYWYRQILGQKVEFLVSFYNNEISEKSEIFDDQFSVERPDGSNFTLKIRSTKLEDSAMYFCASSEAGGDNYGYTFGSGTRLTVV.

This clonotype was seen many times. This chain connects TRBV15 to TRBJ2-5, with TRBD1 matching 7 bases. Germline CDR1 LNHNV, CDR2 YYDKDF (reference sequence). This CDR3 is 15 amino acids long. Germline trimming cut 1 base from V and 5 bases from J; bases unmatched to any gene: 7. The CDR3 region is CATSRVNRGRETQYF. DNA for the CDR3: TGTGCCACCAGCAGAGTCAACAGGGGCCGGGAGACCCAGTACTTC.

CDR3 in DNA: TGCAGTGCAATAAAATTACGCGATCCACTTAATCAGCCCCAGCATTTT. Its translation: CSAIKLRDPLNQPQHF. The chain carries TRBV20-1 and TRBJ1-5; D not certain. The germline gives CDR1 DFQATT, CDR2 SNEGSKA (reference sequence). V gave up 6 bases and J gave up 4 bases, with 22 bases separating them. This CDR3 has 16 residues.

This clonotype was detected ten times or more. The CDR3 bases are TGTGCCAGCAGCTTGTTTGAGGCCACGAACACCGGGGAGCTGTTTTTT. Translated, it gives CASSLFEATNTGELFF. The chain employs TRBV7-9 and TRBJ2-2; D remains unclear. This CDR3 has 16 amino acids. The germline V gene has CDR1 SEHNR and CDR2 FQNEAQ (reference sequence). V was shortened by 3 bases and J by 0 bases, with 11 bases between the two germline ends.

This clonotype showed up many times. The chain carries TRBV7-2 and TRBJ1-6; D call uncertain. The germline gives CDR1 SGHTA, CDR2 FQGNSA. The CDR3 is 13 amino acids. V shed 2 bases and J shed 7 bases, with 6 bases lying between them. DNA for the CDR3: TGTGCCAGCAGCTTATCCTGGAATTCACCCCTCCACTTT. Translated: CASSLSWNSPLHF.

This clonotype occurred a few times. The genes are TRBV14 and TRBJ1-5, with 9 bases lining up with TRBD1. V was clipped by 4 bases and J by 7 bases; unmatched bases: 5. This CDR3 region has 14 residues. Germline loops: CDR1 SGHDN, CDR2 FVKESK. This CDR3 is CASSLGTGRQPQHF. CDR3 coding DNA: TGTGCCAGCAGCCTCGGGACAGGGAGGCAGCCCCAGCATTTT.

The genes are TRBV7-9 and TRBJ2-5; tentative D call: TRBD2 (6 bases). V lost 5 bases and J 4 bases, leaving 17 bases between the germline ends. Germline V lookup: CDR1 SEHNR, CDR2 FQNEAQ (reference sequence). This CDR3 contains 15 residues. The CDR3 DNA follows: TGTGCCAGCAGCCCCCGACTGGCGGGGATAGAGACCCAGTACTTC. It specifies CASSPRLAGIETQYF.

The gene calls are TRBV12-3 or TRBV12-4 and TRBJ2-7; TRBD2 agrees at 7 bases. The length of the CDR3 is 15 residues. V trimming: 5 bases; J trimming: 6 bases; junction bases outside the gene matches: 13. The DNA of the CDR3 is TGTGCCAGCAGTGTTCCTAGCGGACGGTTCTTCGAGCAGTACTTC. Amino acids: CASSVPSGRFFEQYF.